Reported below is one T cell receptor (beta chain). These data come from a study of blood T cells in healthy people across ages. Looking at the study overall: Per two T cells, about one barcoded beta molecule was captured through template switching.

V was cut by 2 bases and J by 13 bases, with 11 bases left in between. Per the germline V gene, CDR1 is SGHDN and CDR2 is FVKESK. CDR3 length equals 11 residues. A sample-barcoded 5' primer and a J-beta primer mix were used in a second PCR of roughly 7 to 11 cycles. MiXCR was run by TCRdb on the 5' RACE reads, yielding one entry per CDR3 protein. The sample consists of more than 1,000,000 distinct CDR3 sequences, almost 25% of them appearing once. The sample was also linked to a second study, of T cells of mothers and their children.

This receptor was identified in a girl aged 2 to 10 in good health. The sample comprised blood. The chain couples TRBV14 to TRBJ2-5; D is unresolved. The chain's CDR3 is CASSQLRQTYF. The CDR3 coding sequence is TGTGCCAGCAGCCAACTACGCCAGACGTACTTC.